This TCR beta chain was recovered during a study of vaccination effects on CD4 cells after COVID-19. A note on this clone: Its antigen is unknown.

Assay used: immunoSEQ multiplex PCR; TCRdb lists only in-frame clones, some missing. The top ten hold around 10% of the sample, which has around 25,000 clones, over 60% seen once. This CDR3 has 17 residues. The germline CDR1 and CDR2 sequences are LGHNA and YNFKEQ. V trimming: 4 bases; J trimming: 6 bases; junction bases outside the gene matches: 12. The ViraFEST assay expanded antigen-specific CD4+ T cells with viral peptide pools before sequencing. When ten to eleven days of culture had elapsed, CD4+ T cells were isolated. Vaccinated participants had no history of SARS-CoV-2 infection and tested negative for nucleocapsid antibodies. On days 3 and 7, fresh IL-2 medium replaced half the medium.

The TCR comes from a human donor who received a COVID-19 vaccine. The specimen was CD4+ T cells from PBMCs cultured with HCoV-NL63 spike peptides, collected before COVID-19 vaccination. The genes are TRBV4-2 and TRBJ2-1; TRBD2 aligns across 10 bases. The CDR3, as DNA: TGTGCCAGCAGCCTGACTCCTTCTAGCGGGAGTTCCAATGAGCAGTTCTTC. Translation gives CASSLTPSSGSSNEQFF.